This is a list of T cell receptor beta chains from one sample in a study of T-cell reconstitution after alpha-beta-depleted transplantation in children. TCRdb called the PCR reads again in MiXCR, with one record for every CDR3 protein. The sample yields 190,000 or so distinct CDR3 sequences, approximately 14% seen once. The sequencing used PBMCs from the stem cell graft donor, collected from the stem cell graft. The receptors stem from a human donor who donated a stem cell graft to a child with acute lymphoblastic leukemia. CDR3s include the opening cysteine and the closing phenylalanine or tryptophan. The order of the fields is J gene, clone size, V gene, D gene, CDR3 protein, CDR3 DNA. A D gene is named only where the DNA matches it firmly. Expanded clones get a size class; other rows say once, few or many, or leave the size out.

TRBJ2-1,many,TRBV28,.,CASSFPNHNEQFF,TGTGCCAGCAGTTTCCCTAATCACAATGAGCAGTTCTTC
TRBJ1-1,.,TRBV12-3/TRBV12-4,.,CASSPPRNTGWGNTEAFF,TGTGCCAGCAGCCCTCCCAGGAACACAGGGTGGGGGAACACTGAAGCTTTCTTT
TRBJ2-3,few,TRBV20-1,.,CSAAPAGKGPDTQYF,TGCAGTGCTGCGCCCGCGGGAAAGGGTCCAGATACGCAGTATTTT
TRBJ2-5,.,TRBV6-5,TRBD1,CASSNSGQGRGTQYF,TGTGCCAGCAGTAACTCGGGACAGGGCCGGGGGACCCAGTACTTC
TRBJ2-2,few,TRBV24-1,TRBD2,CATSPGLAENTGELFF,TGTGCCACCAGTCCCGGACTAGCGGAGAACACCGGGGAGCTGTTTTTT
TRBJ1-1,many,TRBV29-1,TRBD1,CSVRGRQGANTEAFF,TGCAGCGTTAGAGGGAGACAGGGGGCGAACACTGAAGCTTTCTTT
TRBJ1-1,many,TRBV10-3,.,CAISEQGFGEAFF,TGTGCCATCAGTGAGCAGGGGTTCGGTGAAGCTTTCTTT
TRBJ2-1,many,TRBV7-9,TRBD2,CASSFGTSGYNEQFF,TGTGCCAGCAGCTTTGGGACTAGCGGATACAATGAGCAGTTCTTC
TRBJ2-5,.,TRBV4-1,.,CASSHPGPGETQYF,TGCGCCAGCAGCCATCCCGGGCCAGGGGAGACCCAGTACTTC
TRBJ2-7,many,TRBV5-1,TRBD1,CASSAGQGMGEQYF,TGCGCCAGCAGCGCCGGACAGGGAATGGGGGAGCAGTACTTC
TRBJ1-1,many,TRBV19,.,CASSMPPNNRVRNTEAFF,TGTGCCAGTAGTATGCCACCAAACAACAGGGTCAGGAACACTGAAGCTTTCTTT
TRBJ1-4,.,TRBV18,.,CASSPSGTDEKLFF,TGTGCCAGCTCACCGTCGGGTACGGATGAAAAACTGTTTTTT
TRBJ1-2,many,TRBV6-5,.,CASTDSYGYTF,TGTGCCAGCACCGACAGCTATGGCTACACCTTC
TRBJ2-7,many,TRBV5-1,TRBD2,CASSHLAGNSYEQYF,TGCGCCAGCAGCCATCTAGCGGGAAACTCCTACGAGCAGTACTTC
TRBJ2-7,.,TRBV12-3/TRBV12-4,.,CASSFSPLIRGRRIPEQYF,TGTGCCAGCAGTTTCTCCCCACTGATAAGGGGGAGGAGAATCCCCGAGCAGTACTTC
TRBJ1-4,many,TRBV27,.,CASSSKTPLSRSGEKLFF,TGTGCCAGCAGTTCCAAGACTCCCCTCTCAAGGAGTGGGGAAAAACTGTTTTTT
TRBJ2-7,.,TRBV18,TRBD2,CASSPRRTSGNYEQYF,TGTGCCAGCTCACCACGGCGGACTAGCGGGAACTACGAGCAGTACTTC
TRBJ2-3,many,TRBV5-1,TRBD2,CASSLAGVGTDTQYF,TGCGCCAGCAGCTTAGCGGGAGTCGGCACAGATACGCAGTATTTT
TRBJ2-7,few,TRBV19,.,CASSVSLAGLNEQYF,TGTGCCAGTAGCGTTTCGCTAGCCGGCCTTAACGAGCAGTACTTC
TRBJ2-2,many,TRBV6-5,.,CASSYSGRGPFIRTGELFF,TGTGCCAGCAGTTACTCAGGAAGAGGCCCCTTTATTCGGACCGGGGAGCTGTTTTTT
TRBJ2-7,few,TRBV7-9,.,CASSLIAVSYEQYF,TGTGCCAGCAGCTTAATCGCGGTCTCCTACGAGCAGTACTTC
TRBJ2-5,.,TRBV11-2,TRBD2,CASSLVAGAWETQYF,TGTGCCAGCAGCTTAGTCGCGGGAGCGTGGGAGACCCAGTACTTC
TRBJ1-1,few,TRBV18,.,CASSSRGVAMNTEAFF,TGTGCCAGCTCTTCACGAGGGGTGGCCATGAACACTGAAGCTTTCTTT
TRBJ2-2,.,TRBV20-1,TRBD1,CSARGQGTGELFF,TGCAGTGCCCGGGGACAGGGAACCGGGGAGCTGTTTTTT
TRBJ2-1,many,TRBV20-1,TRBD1,CSARAKDRASYNEQFF,TGCAGTGCTAGAGCTAAGGACAGGGCGTCCTACAATGAGCAGTTCTTC
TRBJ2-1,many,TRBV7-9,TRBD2,CASSPWTSGSSYNEQFF,TGTGCCAGCAGCCCCTGGACTAGCGGGAGCTCCTACAATGAGCAGTTCTTC
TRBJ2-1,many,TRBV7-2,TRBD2,CASSSTSGGAYNEQFF,TGTGCCAGCAGCTCAACTAGCGGAGGGGCCTACAATGAGCAGTTCTTC
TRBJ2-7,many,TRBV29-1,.,CSVELEGEQYF,TGCAGCGTTGAACTAGAAGGAGAGCAGTACTTC